This T cell receptor beta chain was sequenced during a study of blood T cell repertoires in COVID-19 (dated by TCRdb to 2020 to 2022). Describing the broader study: Samples from collaborators originated in the United States, Italy and Spain and spanned both the acute and convalescent phases of COVID-19. HLA class I and class II types, where available, came from metadata supplied by the sample provider rather than from assay-based typing. Deeply sampled blood TCRbeta repertoires from subjects exposed to, actively infected with, or recovered from COVID-19 were included in the dataset. Samples were obtained from the ongoing ImmuneRACE study (first 160 participants) and from over a thousand subjects provided by 6 global collaborators. The prospective study material was composed of cDNA or gDNA derived from T cells, B-cell-depleted T cells, or PBMCs. A de-identified subject ID, COVID-19 status, age in years and sex were almost always included in the sample metadata. The repertoires were released in a freely available public database intended as a resource for research on the immune response to SARS-CoV-2.

TCRbeta CDR3 regions were amplified from genomic DNA by means of the immunoSEQ Assay, a bias-controlled multiplex PCR. In the source study's methods: The number of nucleated cells in each sample was estimated by amplification of reference gene primers within the assay. To quantify the absolute abundance of each unique TCRbeta CDR3 rearrangement, sequence reads were collapsed and filtered. For each sample, productive Simpson clonality was calculated as the square root of Simpson's diversity index across productive rearrangements. Held by TCRdb, this immuneACCESS table contains in-frame sequences only and omits some clones. Under half of the omission traces to an unresolved V gene where checked; the cause of the rest is unknown. V and J calls and clone size are copied from that table; D and trimming were computed from the DNA. The sample records 37,000 or so clones, roughly 90% of which are singletons. Of the sample, 12% falls within the top ten clones.

Overall results and qualifications from the work: The amount of clinical and demographic metadata varied by source and participant and was provided uncurated.

Each collaborating institution followed its own protocols to collect whole blood in K2EDTA tubes. Collaborator samples were shipped for TCRbeta analysis as frozen whole blood, isolated PBMCs, or DNA extracted from either sample type. About this clone itself: What antigen it recognizes has not been identified. No clone much larger than this one lies a single base away; base qualities are absent.

The sequenced sample was peripheral blood. The sequence derives from a man aged 65-85 years with acute or convalescent COVID-19.

The nucleotide sequence is given as TGCGCCAGCAGCGTTAGCGGGAGCGGCGGGGAGCTGTTTTTT. It translates as CASSVSGSGGELFF. This chain joins TRBV5-1 to TRBJ2-2; 9 bases in the junction line up with TRBD2. Trimming removed 4 bases from V and 7 bases from J; the gene matches leave 5 bases unexplained. CDR1 and CDR2, looked up from the germline V gene, are SGHRS and YFSETQ. The CDR3 runs 14 amino acids, cysteine and phenylalanine included. Just CDR3 DNA is preserved here, 42 bases in frame from base 1.